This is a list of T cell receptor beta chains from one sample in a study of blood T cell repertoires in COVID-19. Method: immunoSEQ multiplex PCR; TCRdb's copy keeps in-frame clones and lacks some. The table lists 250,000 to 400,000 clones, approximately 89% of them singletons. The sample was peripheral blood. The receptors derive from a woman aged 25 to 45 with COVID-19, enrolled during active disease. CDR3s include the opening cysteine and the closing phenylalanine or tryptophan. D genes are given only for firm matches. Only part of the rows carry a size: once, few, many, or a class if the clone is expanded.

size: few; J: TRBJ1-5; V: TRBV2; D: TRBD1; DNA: TGTGCCAGCAGTGGCGGGACAGGGGGCTCAAGGGCCCAGCATTTT; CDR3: CASSGGTGGSRAQHF
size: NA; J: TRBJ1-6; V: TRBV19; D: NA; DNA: TGTGCCAGTAGTGCAGGCCCAGGGCCCTATAATTCACCCCTCCACTTT; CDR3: CASSAGPGPYNSPLHF
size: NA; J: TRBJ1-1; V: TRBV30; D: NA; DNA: TGTGCCTGGAGCCCTAGACTCGGTGAAGCTTTCTTT; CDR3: CAWSPRLGEAFF
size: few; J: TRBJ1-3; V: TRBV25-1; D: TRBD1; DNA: TGTGCCAGCAGTGAATCGGACAGGCCAAGCTCTGGAAACACCATATATTTT; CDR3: CASSESDRPSSGNTIYF
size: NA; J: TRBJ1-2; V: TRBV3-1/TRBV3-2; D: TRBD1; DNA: TGTGCCAGCAGCCACGGGACAGGGGGGATCTATGGCTACACCTTC; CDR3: CASSHGTGGIYGYTF
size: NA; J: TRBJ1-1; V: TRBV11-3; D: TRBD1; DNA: TGTGCCAGCAGCGCCCAAGGACAGGGTATGAACACTGAAGCTTTCTTT; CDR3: CASSAQGQGMNTEAFF
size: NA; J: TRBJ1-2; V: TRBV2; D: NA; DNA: TGTGCCAGCAGCGGGGGGACTAACTATGGCTACACCTTC; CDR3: CASSGGTNYGYTF
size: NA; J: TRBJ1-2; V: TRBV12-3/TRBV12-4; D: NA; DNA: TGTGCCAGCAGTTCGGGGGTGACCTATGGCTACACCTTC; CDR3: CASSSGVTYGYTF
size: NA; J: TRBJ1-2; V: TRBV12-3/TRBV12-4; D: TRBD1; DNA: TGTGCCAGCAGCGGACAGGTCCTCTATGGCTACACCTTC; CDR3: CASSGQVLYGYTF
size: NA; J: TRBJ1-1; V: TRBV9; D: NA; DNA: TGTGCCAGCAGCGTTAGCAGGGACACTGAAGCTTTCTTT; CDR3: CASSVSRDTEAFF
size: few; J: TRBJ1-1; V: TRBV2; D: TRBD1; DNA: TGTGCCAGCAGTCAGGGGGAAGTGAACACTGAAGCTTTCTTT; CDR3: CASSQGEVNTEAFF
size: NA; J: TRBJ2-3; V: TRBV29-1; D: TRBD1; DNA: TGCAGCGTTGATGCAGGGGGTGTTACAGATACGCAGTATTTT; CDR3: CSVDAGGVTDTQYF
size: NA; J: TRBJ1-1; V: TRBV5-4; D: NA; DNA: TGTGCCAGCAGCTTGGGAGATACTGAAGCTTTCTTT; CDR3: CASSLGDTEAFF
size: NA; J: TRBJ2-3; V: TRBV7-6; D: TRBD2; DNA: TGTGCCAGCAGCCCCAAACGACGATCCCGGGGGGGCCTTTTGATCGCGCAGTATTTT; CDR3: CASSPKRRSRGGLLIAQYF
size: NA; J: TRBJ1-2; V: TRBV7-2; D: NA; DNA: TGTGCCAGCAGCTTAACAGAGTTACGACTAGGCTACACCTTC; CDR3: CASSLTELRLGYTF
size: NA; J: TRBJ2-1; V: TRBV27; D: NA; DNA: TGTGCCAGCAGTTTACGTGGGGGGACCTATTACAATGAGCAGTTCTTC; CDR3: CASSLRGGTYYNEQFF
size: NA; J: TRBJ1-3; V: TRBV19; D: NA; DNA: TGTGCCAGTAGTATATCGTTCCCCATGACAACTGGAAACACCATATATTTT; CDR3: CASSISFPMTTGNTIYF
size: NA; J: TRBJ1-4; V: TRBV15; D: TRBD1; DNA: TGTGCCACCAGCACGGCCGGGACAGGGGATCTCGATGAAAAACTGTTTTTT; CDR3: CATSTAGTGDLDEKLFF
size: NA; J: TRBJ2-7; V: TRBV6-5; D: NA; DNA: TGTGCCAGCAGCACAGGGTCCCCACCCTACGAGCAGTACTTC; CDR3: CASSTGSPPYEQYF
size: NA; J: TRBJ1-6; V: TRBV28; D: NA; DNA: TGTGCCAGCAGTCCCCCGGGAGCTTCACCCCTCCACTTT; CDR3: CASSPPGASPLHF
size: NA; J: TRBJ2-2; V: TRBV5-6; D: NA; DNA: TGTGCCAGCAAAGATATGGTAGCCGGGGAGCTGTTTTTT; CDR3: CASKDMVAGELFF
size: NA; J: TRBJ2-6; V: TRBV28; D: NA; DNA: TGTGCCAGCAGGTCGGGGGGCGCTGGGGCCAACGTCCTGACTTTC; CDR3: CASRSGGAGANVLTF
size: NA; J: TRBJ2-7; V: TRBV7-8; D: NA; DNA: TGTGCCAGCAGCTTAGACAGGACCTACGAGCAGTACTTC; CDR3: CASSLDRTYEQYF
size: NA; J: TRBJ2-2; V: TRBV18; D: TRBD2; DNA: TGTGCCAGCTCACGTCGGACTAGCGGGTCCGGGGGCACCGGGGAGCTGTTTTTT; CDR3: CASSRRTSGSGGTGELFF
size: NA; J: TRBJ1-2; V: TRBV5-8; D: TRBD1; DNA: TGTGCCAGCAGCCTACCGGGACAGGCGTCGTCCTATGGCTACACCTTC; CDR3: CASSLPGQASSYGYTF
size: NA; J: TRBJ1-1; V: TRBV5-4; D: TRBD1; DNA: TGTGCCAGCAGCTCCAAACGGGACAGGGGGAACACTGAAGCTTTCTTT; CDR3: CASSSKRDRGNTEAFF
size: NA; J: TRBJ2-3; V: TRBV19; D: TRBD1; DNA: TGTGCCAGTAGTATCCGGGACAGGGTCCCAGATACGCAGTATTTT; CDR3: CASSIRDRVPDTQYF
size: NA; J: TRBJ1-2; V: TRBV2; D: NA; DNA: TGTGCCAGTCACAGAATAAACTATGGCTACACCTTC; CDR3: CASHRINYGYTF
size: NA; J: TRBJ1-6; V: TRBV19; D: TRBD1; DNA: TGTGCCAGCTCAGACAGGGCCCGTTCACCCCTCCACTTT; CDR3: CASSDRARSPLHF
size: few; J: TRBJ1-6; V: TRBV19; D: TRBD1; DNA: TGTGCCAGTAGTATCGGACAGGGTGGGTCACCCCTCCACTTT; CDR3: CASSIGQGGSPLHF
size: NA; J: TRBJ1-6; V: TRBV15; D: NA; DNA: TGTGCCACCAGCAGAGGCGGGGCCCTCCACTTT; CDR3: CATSRGGALHF
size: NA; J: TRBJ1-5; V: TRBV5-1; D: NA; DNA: TGCGCCAGCAGCTTGGTCGGGGGCAATCAGCCCCAGCATTTT; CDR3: CASSLVGGNQPQHF
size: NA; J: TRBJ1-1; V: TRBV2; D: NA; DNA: TGTGCCAGCAGCGAGACCCAGGGAATGAACACTGAAGCTTTCTTT; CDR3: CASSETQGMNTEAFF
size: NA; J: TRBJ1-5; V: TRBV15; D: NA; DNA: TGTGCCACCAGCAGAGCGTCAGGACACCTGAATCAGCCCCAGCATTTT; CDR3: CATSRASGHLNQPQHF
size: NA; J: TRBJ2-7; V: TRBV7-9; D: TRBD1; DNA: TGTGCCAGCAGCTTACGGGACAGTTCTTCCTACGAGCAGTACTTC; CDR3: CASSLRDSSSYEQYF
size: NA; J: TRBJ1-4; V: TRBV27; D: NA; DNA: TGTGCCAGCAGTTTAAAAGGAGTGTATGGTGAAAAACTGTTTTTT; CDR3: CASSLKGVYGEKLFF
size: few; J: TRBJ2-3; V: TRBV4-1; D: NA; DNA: TGCGCCAGCAGCCAATCCGGAGATAGAGATACGCAGTATTTT; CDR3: CASSQSGDRDTQYF